This T cell receptor (beta chain) was obtained from a study of long-term antiretroviral therapy in people with HIV. Deletions cut 4 bases from V and 0 bases from J, with 11 bases between. Germline-derived CDR1 and CDR2 are MRHNA and SNTAGT. The CDR3 contains 15 residues. An immunoSEQ assay, version v3.0, was performed at survey level. Clones were read by immunoSEQ multiplex PCR, and TCRdb kept only the in-frame ones, dropping some. Found here are roughly 28,000 clones, about 95% of them singletons; the top ten hold 2.5% to 3.5%. The genes are TRBV6-4 and TRBJ2-3; D perhaps matches TRBD1 (5 bases). The sample in question was unsorted PBMCs, obtained 5.3 years after starting antiretroviral therapy. This TCR was sampled from a man aged 50 to 59 with HIV. CDR3 region: CASSVSGWSTDTQYF. The CDR3 region has the DNA TGTGCCAGCAGTGTTTCAGGGTGGAGCACAGATACGCAGTATTTT.